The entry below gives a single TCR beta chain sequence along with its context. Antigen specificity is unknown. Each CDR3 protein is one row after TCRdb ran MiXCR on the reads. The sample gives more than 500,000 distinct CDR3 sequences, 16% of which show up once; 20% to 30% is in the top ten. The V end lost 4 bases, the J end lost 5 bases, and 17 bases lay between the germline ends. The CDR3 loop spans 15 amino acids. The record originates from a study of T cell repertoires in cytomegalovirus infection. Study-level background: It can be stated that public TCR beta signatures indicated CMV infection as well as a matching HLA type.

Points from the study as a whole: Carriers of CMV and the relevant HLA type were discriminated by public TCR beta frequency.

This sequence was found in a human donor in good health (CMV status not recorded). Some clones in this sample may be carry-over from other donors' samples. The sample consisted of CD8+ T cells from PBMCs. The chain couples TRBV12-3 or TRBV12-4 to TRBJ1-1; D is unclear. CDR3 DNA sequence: TGTGCCAGCAGTTCTTCTTGGGCCAATTGGACTGAAGCTTTCTTT. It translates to CASSSSWANWTEAFF.